Listed below are T cell receptor beta chains from one sample, sequenced in a study of shared clonotypes between healthy human individuals. The assay was immunoSEQ multiplex PCR, and TCRdb's table has in-frame clones only and misses some. The table includes about 560,000 clones, around 78% detected once. The sequencing sample was made of PBMCs. All receptors come from a woman aged 40 to 50 in good health. Some clones in this sample may be carry-over from other donors' samples. Each CDR3 is given with its conserved first and last residue. The D gene is left open where the match is weak. Where a row states a size, it is once, few, many or the class of an expanded clone; other rows omit it.

v_gene	abundance	d_gene	j_gene	CDR3nt	CDR3aa
TRBV9	-	-	TRBJ2-6	TGTGCCAGCAGCGTAGGAGGCCCCCTGGGCTCTGGGGCCAACGTCCTGACTTTC	CASSVGGPLGSGANVLTF
TRBV5-4	-	TRBD1	TRBJ2-1	TGTGCCAGCAGCTTGGGGGGGACAGGGAGTTTACGTGAGCAGTTCTTC	CASSLGGTGSLREQFF
TRBV5-1	-	-	TRBJ2-1	TGCGCCAGCAGCTTAAGTGCGGGACTTTCCTACAATGAGCAGTTCTTC	CASSLSAGLSYNEQFF
TRBV7-9	-	-	TRBJ1-1	TGTGCCAGCAGCTTATTCGACACTGAAGCTTTCTTT	CASSLFDTEAFF
TRBV5-1	-	TRBD2	TRBJ2-2	TGCGCCAGCAGCTTGGTAGCGGGCGACACCGGGGAGCTGTTTTTT	CASSLVAGDTGELFF
TRBV7-9	-	-	TRBJ2-5	TGTGCCAGCAGCTTAGTTTCGGGGCCCCGAGAGACCCAGTACTTC	CASSLVSGPRETQYF
TRBV7-9	-	TRBD1	TRBJ2-6	TGTGCCAGCGATTTTTCAACGGACAGGGAATGGTCTAGGGCCAACGTCCTGACTTTC	CASDFSTDREWSRANVLTF
TRBV7-8	-	-	TRBJ2-3	TGTGCCAGCAGCTTAGTACGGGGTACGGGAGATACGCAGTATTTT	CASSLVRGTGDTQYF
TRBV9	-	-	TRBJ2-2	TGTGCCAGCTCCTCCCCGGCGGCCGGGGAGCTGTTTTTT	CASSSPAAGELFF
TRBV4-1	-	TRBD2	TRBJ2-5	TGCGCCAGCAGCCAAACTAGCGGGAGGGGTGGGGAGACCCAGTACTTC	CASSQTSGRGGETQYF
TRBV7-3	-	TRBD1	TRBJ2-5	TGTGCCAGCAGCTTAATGGGGACAGGGGGCTACCAAGAGACCCAGTACTTC	CASSLMGTGGYQETQYF
TRBV19	-	TRBD2	TRBJ2-7	TGTGCCAGTAGTCAGTCGGGAGGGACCTACGAGCAGTACTTC	CASSQSGGTYEQYF
TRBV28	few	-	TRBJ1-5	TGTGCCAGCAGTCCCCTTGAAAGGGGCAATCAGCCCCAGCATTTT	CASSPLERGNQPQHF
TRBV25-1	-	TRBD2	TRBJ2-3	TGTGCCAGCAGGGCCAGCGGGAGAGCGGATACGCAGTATTTT	CASRASGRADTQYF
TRBV28	few	TRBD2	TRBJ2-7	TGTGCCAGCAGCGCCCTTCCAGGGGGCTCTAGGGGACTAGCGAGCTACGAGCAGTACTTC	CASSALPGGSRGLASYEQYF
TRBV7-9	-	TRBD2	TRBJ2-2	TGTGCCAGCAGCTTCCGGGGGGGAGGAGGAACCGGGGAGCTGTTTTTT	CASSFRGGGGTGELFF
TRBV11-2	-	TRBD1	TRBJ2-1	TGTGCCAGCAGCTTACGGGACAGCAGCTCCTACAATGAGCAGTTCTTC	CASSLRDSSSYNEQFF
TRBV25-1	-	-	TRBJ1-2	TGTGCCAGCAGCTCTATCGGACAGATAAACTATGGCTACACCTTC	CASSSIGQINYGYTF
TRBV30	-	-	TRBJ2-7	TGTGCCTGGAGTGCCCACGAGCAGTACTTC	CAWSAHEQYF
TRBV4-2	few	TRBD1	TRBJ1-1	TGTGCCAGCAGCCCCCAGGACAGGGCCAACACTGAAGCTTTCTTT	CASSPQDRANTEAFF
TRBV6-1	few	-	TRBJ2-7	TGTGCCAGCAGTGAGGGCGGGCAGACGCCCTACGAGCAGTACTTC	CASSEGGQTPYEQYF
TRBV28	-	-	TRBJ2-7	TGTGCCAGCAGTGGGGACACGAGGTCCCCCGTATTC	CASSGDTRSPVF
TRBV27	-	-	TRBJ1-6	TGTGCCAGCAGTTTACAGGGGAATAATTCACCCCTCCACTTT	CASSLQGNNSPLHF
TRBV28	-	TRBD1	TRBJ1-4	TGTGCCAGCAGTACGAGACAGGGGGCGGGTGAAAAACTGTTTTTT	CASSTRQGAGEKLFF
TRBV7-9	few	TRBD1	TRBJ1-4	TGTGCCAGCAAACGGGACAGCCAAAATGAAAAACTGTTTTTT	CASKRDSQNEKLFF
TRBV11-2	-	-	TRBJ2-3	TGTGCCAGCAGCTTAGATCAGCGGGATACGCAGTATTTT	CASSLDQRDTQYF
TRBV11-3	-	TRBD1	TRBJ1-5	TGTGCCAGCAGCTTAAGGGCCGGACAGGGGGCGGGCCAGCCCCAGCATTTT	CASSLRAGQGAGQPQHF
TRBV19	-	-	TRBJ1-5	TGTGCCAGTAGTATAGGAGGGGGGGGCAATCAGCCCCAGCATTTT	CASSIGGGGNQPQHF
TRBV2	-	-	TRBJ1-1	TGTGCCAGCAGTGCTAATGGGAGACTAGGCGCTGAAGCTTTCTTT	CASSANGRLGAEAFF
TRBV2	-	-	TRBJ2-2	TGTGCCAGCAGTGATGGGACAAGGGAGGCCGGGGAGCTGTTTTTT	CASSDGTREAGELFF
TRBV2	-	-	TRBJ2-5	TGTGCCAGCAGTGAATTCGGAGAGACCCAGTACTTC	CASSEFGETQYF
TRBV19	-	-	TRBJ2-7	TGTGCCACAAAGGCTGGTAATTCCTACGAGCAGTACTTC	CATKAGNSYEQYF
TRBV2	-	TRBD2	TRBJ2-1	TGTGCCAGCATTCAGACGTGGACTAGCCCCAATGAGCAGTTCTTC	CASIQTWTSPNEQFF
TRBV27	-	-	TRBJ2-2	TGTGCCAGTAGCCCCGGGCGAACCGGGGAGCTGTTTTTT	CASSPGRTGELFF
TRBV21-1	-	-	TRBJ2-3	TGTGCCAGCACCTTACCCCTAGCGGGAGGGGCAGATACGCAGTATTTT	CASTLPLAGGADTQYF
TRBV18	once	-	TRBJ1-1	TGTGCCAGCTCTCCCAGAGCGTTGGACACTGAAGCTTTCTTT	CASSPRALDTEAFF
TRBV4-3	few	TRBD2	TRBJ2-1	TGCGCCAGCAGCCAAGAGACTAGCGGCTCCTACAATGAGCAGTTCTTC	CASSQETSGSYNEQFF
TRBV10-3	-	-	TRBJ1-2	TGTGCCATCAGTGAGGGGGGCGCCCGAGGGGACTATGGCTACACCTTC	CAISEGGARGDYGYTF
TRBV28	-	TRBD2	TRBJ2-3	TGTGCCAGCAGTTCCCATCCCCGATCTAGCGGGGAAAATAGGGATACGCAGTATTTT	CASSSHPRSSGENRDTQYF
TRBV4-1	-	-	TRBJ2-3	TGCGCCAGCAGCCGACAAGGGAATATGCCGGATACGCAGTATTTT	CASSRQGNMPDTQYF
TRBV28	once	-	TRBJ1-5	TGTGCCAGCAGTCCCCGCCCCGGGCCCCAGCATTTT	CASSPRPGPQHF
TRBV7-3	-	-	TRBJ2-5	TGTGCCAGCAGCTTAAGCCTAGTCGGCCCCCAGTACTTC	CASSLSLVGPQYF
TRBV11-2	-	-	TRBJ1-4	TGTGCCAGCAGCTACTACCCCCCCAGGGGACCTAATGAAAAACTGTTTTTT	CASSYYPPRGPNEKLFF
TRBV5-4	-	TRBD1	TRBJ1-2	TGTGCCAGCAGCTTGACAGGGGGCAATGGCTACACCTTC	CASSLTGGNGYTF
TRBV28	-	TRBD2	TRBJ2-7	TGTGCCAGCAGCCTAGTCACTAGCGGGATTGACGAGCAGTACTTC	CASSLVTSGIDEQYF
TRBV2	few	-	TRBJ1-4	TGTGCCAGCAGTGAATCCCAGGGCCGTGAAAAACTGTTTTTT	CASSESQGREKLFF
TRBV14	-	-	TRBJ1-1	TGTGCCAGCAGCCAAGTGGGGCCTATGGCGGACGTGGGTACTGAAGCTTTCTTT	CASSQVGPMADVGTEAFF
TRBV7-9	-	-	TRBJ2-7	TGTGCCAGCAGCCTCCCGACGGCCTACGAGCAGTACTTC	CASSLPTAYEQYF
TRBV28	once	-	TRBJ2-5	TGTGCCAGCACCGAGGGGGGCCGGGAGACCCAGTACTTC	CASTEGGRETQYF
TRBV30	once	-	TRBJ2-7	TGTGCCTGGAGCGGGGACATCCCCGAGCAGTACTTC	CAWSGDIPEQYF
TRBV10-3	-	-	TRBJ2-3	TGTGCCATCAGTGAGTCCGTAGCAGATACGCAGTATTTT	CAISESVADTQYF
TRBV11-2	-	TRBD2	TRBJ2-5	TGTGCCACCCGGACTAGCGGCCAAGAGACCCAGTACTTC	CATRTSGQETQYF
TRBV9	-	-	TRBJ1-1	TGTGCCAGCAGCTCAGTCGCCTCGAACACTGAAGCTTTCTTT	CASSSVASNTEAFF
TRBV10-3	-	TRBD2	TRBJ2-2	TGTGCCATCAGTGGGGGGAGGGCCGGGGAGCTGTTTTTT	CAISGGRAGELFF
TRBV6-5	few	TRBD1	TRBJ1-1	TGTGCCAGCAGTTACGAATACCAGGGGGACACTGAAGCTTTCTTT	CASSYEYQGDTEAFF
TRBV6-1	-	TRBD1	TRBJ2-5	TGTGCCAGCAGTGAAGCCCTGGGACAGGGTGTGGAGACCCAGTACTTC	CASSEALGQGVETQYF
TRBV6-5	-	TRBD1	TRBJ2-1	TGTGCCAGCAGTTACAGTGGGACAGGTATGGACAATGAGCAGTTCTTC	CASSYSGTGMDNEQFF
TRBV2	-	-	TRBJ2-3	TGTGCCAGCAGTGTCCGGGCCACAGATACGCAGTATTTT	CASSVRATDTQYF
TRBV27	once	-	TRBJ2-7	TGTGCCAGCAGTTTATACTGGGGTTCGGGGGAGCAGTACTTC	CASSLYWGSGEQYF